These 2 T cell receptor beta chains were all obtained from the same sample, sequenced in a study of T cell repertoires in cytomegalovirus infection. TCRdb fed the reads into MiXCR, producing one record per CDR3 protein. The sample contains some 180,000 distinct CDR3 sequences, about a tenth of which appear only once. The material sequenced was PBMCs. These receptor sequences come from a human donor in good health (CMV status not recorded). Some clones in this sample may be carry-over from other donors' samples.

This clonotype was seen a few times. CDR3 region: CASSLGVGTTEAFF. The CDR3 DNA follows: TGTGCCAGCAGCTTGGGGGTAGGGACCACTGAAGCTTTCTTT. This sequence joins TRBV5-6 and TRBJ1-1; D perhaps matches TRBD1 (5 bases). Looked up from germline, CDR1 is SGHDT and CDR2 is YYEEEE. V was trimmed by 0 bases and J by 4 bases, leaving 10 bases between them. The CDR3 is made up of 14 amino acids.

This clonotype came up many times. CDR3 protein: CASSLEGISGNTIYF. The CDR3 DNA sequence: TGTGCCAGCAGCTTAGAAGGGATCTCTGGAAACACCATATATTTT. The chain recombines TRBV7-2 with TRBJ1-3, with D unresolved. The CDR3 totals 15 residues. Trimming left V 1 base short and J 0 bases short, with 7 bases between. Germline V gene sequence: CDR1 SGHTA, CDR2 FQGNSA.